Shown below are 28 T cell receptor beta chains from a single sample sequenced in a study of cytomegalovirus exposure and HLA in healthy donors. PCR used 60 Vbeta primers and 13 Jbeta primers. The method was immunoSEQ multiplex PCR; TCRdb's version includes in-frame clones alone and lacks a portion of them. The table records 210,000 or so clones, over 65% of them present only once. Source material: PBMCs. These receptors all stem from a man aged 18 to 29 in good health and CMV-seronegative.

Only one count was recorded for this clone. This chain links TRBV19 with TRBJ2-3; a weak D match, TRBD2 (6 bases). Trimming removed 2 bases from V and 1 base from J, with 19 bases in between. CDR1 and CDR2 from the germline V gene are LNHDA and SQIVND (reference sequence). This CDR3 is 18 amino acids long. CDR3 sequence (DNA): TGTGCCAGTAGTATAAAGGGCATGGCATCTAGCGGCACAGATACGCAGTATTTT. Its protein product is CASSIKGMASSGTDTQYF.

A single count supports this clone. This chain links TRBV18 with TRBJ2-1; D not certain. Trimming stripped 5 bases from V and 4 bases from J, with 9 bases between. This CDR3 spans 13 amino acids. Germline V CDR1 and CDR2: KGHSH, LQKENI. The CDR3 reads CASSVGQYNEQFF. DNA for the CDR3: TGTGCCAGCTCAGTTGGGCAGTACAATGAGCAGTTCTTC.

The chain couples TRBV27 to TRBJ1-1, with D maybe TRBD1 (5 bases). The CDR3 is made up of 19 amino acids. Between the trimmed V and J ends, which lost 0 bases and 3 bases, there was a span of 23 bases. Germline V gene lookup returns CDR1 MNHEY and CDR2 SMNVEV (reference sequence). The CDR3 DNA is TGTGCCAGCAGTTTATCGGCCACCGTTCCCGGGACTCAGTACACTGAAGCTTTCTTT. It specifies CASSLSATVPGTQYTEAFF.

The rearrangement joins TRBV19 to TRBJ1-4; D is unresolved. V shed 3 bases and J shed 8 bases, with 13 bases lying between them. The CDR3 length is 14 residues. CDR1 LNHDA and CDR2 SQIVND come from the germline V gene (reference sequence). The CDR3 bases are TGTGCCAGTAGTATTGTGGGCGCAGGAGAAAAACTGTTTTTT. Amino acids: CASSIVGAGEKLFF.

The table lists this clone with a count of one. One end of the junction does not line up with germline, which may come from a read error. The chain employs TRBV19 and TRBJ2-1; D possibly corresponds to TRBD1 (7 bases). Germline V gives CDR1 LNHDA, CDR2 SQIVND (reference sequence). The length of the CDR3 is 16 residues. For the CDR3, the DNA is TGTACCAGTAGTATTTCAGGGGGGAGCTCCTACAATGAGCAGTTCTTC. This encodes CTSSISGGSSYNEQFF.

Regarding this clone: Other DNA sequences in this specimen translate into the identical CDR3. This chain joins TRBV28 and TRBJ1-5; D is unclear. This CDR3 is 13 amino acids long. Germline CDR1 MDHEN, CDR2 SYDVKM. The V and J ends lost 3 bases and 4 bases respectively, with 7 bases between them. The DNA of the CDR3 is TGTGCCAGCAGTTTCTCGGGGAATCAGCCCCAGCATTTT. Translation: CASSFSGNQPQHF.

This chain connects TRBV27 to TRBJ2-7; 9 bases line up with TRBD1. This CDR3 is 15 amino acids long. V was pared by 6 bases and J by 1 base, with 7 bases of the junction left unmatched. Germline V gives CDR1 MNHEY, CDR2 SMNVEV (reference sequence). CDR3 in amino acids: CASSSGGTGSYEQYF. DNA of the CDR3: TGTGCCAGCAGCTCTGGGGGGACAGGGTCCTACGAGCAGTACTTC.

This clone has more than one count but fewer than ten. The J gene is TRBJ2-3, the V gene TRBV6-1; TRBD1 matches 9 bases. The CDR3 totals 16 residues. J was trimmed by 6 bases and V by 2 bases; bases with no gene match: 9. CDR1 MNHNS and CDR2 SASEGT come from the germline V gene. The CDR3 here is CASSETGQGPRDTQYF. The CDR3 DNA reads TGTGCCAGCAGTGAAACGGGACAGGGCCCCAGGGATACGCAGTATTTT.

The gene calls are TRBV5-4 and TRBJ2-1, with TRBD2 matching 11 bases. CDR1 and CDR2 (germline): SGHNT, YYREEE (reference sequence). The junction had 9 bases not matched to a gene; V was cut back by 4 bases and J by 6 bases. This CDR3 spans 16 amino acids. The CDR3 sequence: CASSPPPLAGGNEQFF. In nucleotides, the CDR3 is TGTGCCAGCAGCCCCCCTCCCCTAGCGGGGGGCAATGAGCAGTTCTTC.

The chain couples TRBV18 to TRBJ2-7; TRBD1 matches 8 bases. The CDR3 is 15 amino acids. The V gene's germline CDR1 is KGHSH and CDR2 LQKENI. With 3 bases clipped from V and 2 bases from J, the junction kept 6 bases outside the gene matches. The chain's CDR3 is CASSPGQANPYEQYF. The CDR3 DNA follows: TGTGCCAGCTCACCGGGACAGGCGAACCCCTACGAGCAGTACTTC.

J is TRBJ1-3 and V is TRBV2, with D possibly being TRBD1 (5 bases). CDR1 SNHLY and CDR2 FYNNEI come from the germline V gene. This CDR3 has 12 residues. Trimming took off 7 bases at V and 5 bases at J, with 9 bases between the two ends. The CDR3 is CASIQDRNTIYF. As DNA, the CDR3 is TGTGCCAGCATACAGGACAGAAACACCATATATTTT.

This clone appeared a few times. The CDR3 DNA sequence: TGTGCCAGCAGCGTAGCTCCAGGGGGTTGGCCCCAGCATTTT. Translated: CASSVAPGGWPQHF. The V and J genes are TRBV9 and TRBJ1-5; 7 nucleotides line up with TRBD1. The CDR3 covers 14 residues. Germline V gene lookup returns CDR1 SGDLS and CDR2 YYNGEE. V gave up 0 bases and J gave up 9 bases; unmatched junction bases: 6.

This clone was seen only a few times. This sequence joins TRBV2 and TRBJ1-2, with 8 positions matching TRBD1. Trimming cost V 5 bases and J 6 bases; bases outside gene matches: 11. Germline V gene data show CDR1 as SNHLY and CDR2 as FYNNEI. This CDR3 is 15 amino acids long. CDR3 bases: TGTGCCAGCAGTCCGCAGGGGGCCCTGAAGCATGGCTACACCTTC. Translating gives CASSPQGALKHGYTF.

This sequence joins TRBV4-1 and TRBJ2-5, with D possibly being TRBD2 (5 bases). Germline CDR1 MGHRA, CDR2 YSYEKL. The CDR3 is 13 residues long. The germline V and J ends were trimmed by 3 bases and 11 bases, with 16 bases remaining between them. The CDR3 here is CASSQGTTREQYF. CDR3 DNA sequence: TGCGCCAGCAGCCAGGGTACTACTAGGGAGCAGTACTTC.

The chain couples TRBV10-3 to TRBJ1-3; a weak D match, TRBD1 (6 bases). Germline lookup yields CDR1 ENHRY and CDR2 SYGVKD. The germline V and J ends were trimmed by 2 bases and 0 bases, with 8 bases remaining between them. This CDR3 spans 15 amino acids. The CDR3 here is CAISERQDSGNTIYF. CDR3 nucleotides: TGTGCCATCAGTGAGCGACAGGACTCTGGAAACACCATATATTTT.

The chain couples TRBV5-1 to TRBJ2-2; a possible D gene is TRBD1 (5 bases). V shed 5 bases and J shed 4 bases, with 15 bases lying between them. The CDR3 contains 15 residues. Germline V lookup: CDR1 SGHRS, CDR2 YFSETQ. CDR3 DNA sequence: TGCGCCAGCAGGTTAAGGGGCGAATTCACCGGGGAGCTGTTTTTT. Its protein is CASRLRGEFTGELFF.

In nucleotides, the CDR3 is TGTGCCAGCAGCCAGAACCTCGGGACAGGGGCATATGGCTACACCTTC. As protein: CASSQNLGTGAYGYTF. The chain has TRBV4-2 and TRBJ1-2; 10 bases are shared with TRBD1. The J segment lost 5 bases and the V segment lost 3 bases, leaving 9 bases of the junction unmatched. Germline V gene lookup returns CDR1 LGHNA and CDR2 YNFKEQ. The CDR3 extends over 16 amino acids.

The rearrangement joins TRBV29-1 to TRBJ2-7, with D perhaps matching TRBD1 (5 bases). Germline lookup yields CDR1 SQVTM and CDR2 ANQGSEA. V shed 4 bases and J shed 2 bases, with 12 bases lying between them. CDR3 length: 13 residues. The CDR3: CSVVGQRTYEQYF. The DNA for the CDR3 is TGCAGCGTTGTAGGACAACGAACCTACGAGCAGTACTTC.

The chain employs TRBV21-1 and TRBJ1-5; no check of the table's D call, TRBD1, against the DNA was made. TRBV21-1 is recorded as a pseudogene. The CDR3 spans 15 residues. As DNA, the CDR3 is TGTGCCAGCAGCAACACGGGACAGGGCAATCAGCCCCAGCATTTT. It encodes CASSNTGQGNQPQHF.

This chain uses TRBV27 with TRBJ2-1, with 11 positions matching TRBD2. The length of the CDR3 is 16 residues. V trimming: 5 bases; J trimming: 4 bases; junction bases outside the gene matches: 7. CDR1 is MNHEY, CDR2 SMNVEV, per germline (reference sequence). This chain's CDR3 is CASSLILAGGYNEQFF. The CDR3 nucleotides read TGTGCCAGCAGTCTCATTCTAGCGGGGGGTTACAATGAGCAGTTCTTC.

This clone has only a few counts. Sequence at one end of the junction differs from germline and may be a read error. The chain combines TRBV7-9 with TRBJ1-2; 7 bases are shared with TRBD1. In germline, CDR1 is SEHNR, CDR2 FQNEAQ (reference sequence). The CDR3 spans 12 residues. This CDR3 is CSSSTHDRDYTF. CDR3 DNA: TGTTCCAGCAGCACCCATGACAGGGACTACACCTTC.

This clone has only a few counts. The V call is TRBV11-2, the J call TRBJ2-7; D possibly corresponds to TRBD1 (6 bases). This CDR3 is 14 amino acids long. Per the germline V gene, CDR1 is SGHAT and CDR2 is FQNNGV. V was cut by 8 bases and J by 0 bases, with 14 bases left in between. Written as DNA, the CDR3 is TGTGCCAGCTCCAACCAAGGGGGCTCCTACGAGCAGTACTTC. Translating gives CASSNQGGSYEQYF. Together with reference TRBV11-2 and TRBJ2-7, the CDR3 gives the full variable domain: EAGVAQSPRYKIIEKRQSVAFWCNPISGHATLYWYQQILGQGPKLLIQFQNNGVVDDSQLPKDRFSAERLKGVDSTLKIQPAKLEDSAVYLCASSNQGGSYEQYFGPGTRLTVT.

This chain links TRBV2 with TRBJ2-7, with 10 bases lining up with TRBD1. There are 15 residues in the CDR3. The trim removed 3 bases at V and 3 bases at J, leaving 5 bases unmatched. Germline V gene sequence: CDR1 SNHLY, CDR2 FYNNEI. Here the CDR3 reads CASSETGGADYEQYF. CDR3 in DNA: TGTGCCAGCAGTGAGACAGGGGGCGCGGACTACGAGCAGTACTTC.

The rearrangement uses TRBV2 and TRBJ1-2; unclear D gene. Trimming shortened V by 3 bases and J by 8 bases, and 13 bases separated the two germline ends. The germline gives CDR1 SNHLY, CDR2 FYNNEI. The CDR3 covers 13 residues. The CDR3 region has the DNA TGTGCCAGCAGTGACAGGAGGGCTGAGGGCTACACCTTC. Protein: CASSDRRAEGYTF.

The chain couples TRBV4-2 to TRBJ1-1; D possibly corresponds to TRBD1 (5 bases). From germline, CDR1 is LGHNA and CDR2 YNFKEQ. Trimming took off 0 bases at V and 2 bases at J, with 16 bases between the two ends. The CDR3 spans 17 residues. The CDR3: CASSQDAAGTSNTEAFF. The CDR3 DNA sequence: TGTGCCAGCAGCCAAGATGCGGCAGGGACTTCTAACACTGAAGCTTTCTTT.

This clone turned up a few times. The chain employs TRBV7-9 and TRBJ1-1; perhaps TRBD1 as D (6 bases). V was shortened by 6 bases and J by 5 bases, with 13 bases between the two germline ends. Per germline, CDR1 SEHNR and CDR2 FQNEAQ (reference sequence). This CDR3 has 13 residues. The CDR3: CASSTEGDTEAFF. The CDR3 DNA is TGTGCCAGCAGTACCGAGGGGGATACTGAAGCTTTCTTT. Looking up the rest from reference TRBV7-9 and TRBJ1-1 gives the full variable domain: DTGVSQNPRHKITKRGQNVTFRCDPISEHNRLYWYRQTLGQGPEFLTYFQNEAQLEKSRLLSDRFSAERPKGSFSTLEIQRTEQGDSAMYLCASSTEGDTEAFFGQGTRLTVV.

The rearrangement joins TRBV10-3 to TRBJ2-1; perhaps TRBD1 as D (6 bases). The CDR3 has 15 residues. V gave up 4 bases and J gave up 3 bases, with 13 bases separating them. The germline V gene has CDR1 ENHRY and CDR2 SYGVKD. Here the CDR3 DNA reads TGTGCCATCAGTGGGTTGGACAGAGGCTACAATGAGCAGTTCTTC. It translates to CAISGLDRGYNEQFF.

The gene calls are TRBV19 and TRBJ1-2; D remains unclear. Germline CDR1 reads LNHDA; CDR2 reads SQIVND (reference sequence). The CDR3 loop spans 14 amino acids. V was pared by 1 base and J by 8 bases, with 14 bases between. The CDR3 sequence is CASSIVGGRSGYTF. The CDR3 DNA reads as TGTGCCAGTAGTATAGTCGGAGGGAGAAGCGGCTACACCTTC.